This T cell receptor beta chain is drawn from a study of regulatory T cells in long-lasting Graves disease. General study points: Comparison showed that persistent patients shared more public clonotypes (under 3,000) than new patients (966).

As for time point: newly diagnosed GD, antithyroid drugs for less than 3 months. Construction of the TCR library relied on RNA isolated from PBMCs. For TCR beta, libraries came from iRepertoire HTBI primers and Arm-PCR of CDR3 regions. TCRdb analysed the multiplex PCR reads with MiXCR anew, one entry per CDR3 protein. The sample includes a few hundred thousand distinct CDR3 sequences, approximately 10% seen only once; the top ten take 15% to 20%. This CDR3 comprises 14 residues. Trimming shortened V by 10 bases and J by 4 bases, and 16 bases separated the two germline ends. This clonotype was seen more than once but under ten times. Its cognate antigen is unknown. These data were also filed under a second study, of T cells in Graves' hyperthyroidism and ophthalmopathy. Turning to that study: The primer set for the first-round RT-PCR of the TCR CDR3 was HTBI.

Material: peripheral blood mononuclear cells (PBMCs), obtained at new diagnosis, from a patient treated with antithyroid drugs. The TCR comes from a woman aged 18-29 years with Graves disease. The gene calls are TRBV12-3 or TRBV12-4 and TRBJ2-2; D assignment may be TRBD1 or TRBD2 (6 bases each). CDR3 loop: CATRRGIGTGELFF. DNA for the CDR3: TGTGCCACCCGGAGGGGGATTGGCACCGGGGAGCTGTTTTTT.